This T cell receptor beta chain is drawn from a study of cytomegalovirus exposure and HLA in healthy donors. The PCR had 60 Vbeta and 13 Jbeta primers. The protocol was immunoSEQ multiplex PCR, while the TCRdb copy is restricted to in-frame clones and leaves out a portion. The table records about 160,000 clones, around 88% of them present only once. The CDR3 sequence is 15 residues long. The ends were cut back, 6 bases at V and 3 bases at J, with 17 bases in the middle. Germline V gene lookup returns CDR1 MRHNA and CDR2 SNTAGT. Study-wide findings and caveats: 87-base-pair reads could not separate some V segments, including TRBV6-2 and TRBV6-3. Information on immune exposure was restricted to one variable (CMV serostatus). In most subjects, TCR beta sequences reportedly gave accurate predictions of HLA-A and HLA-B alleles.

As regards this clone: No antigen is known for it.

The chain carries TRBV6-4 and TRBJ1-2; D unresolved. The origin of this receptor is a woman in her twenties or thirties in good health and CMV-seronegative. Material for sequencing was PBMCs. This CDR3 is CASRSRSYPDYGYTF. CDR3 nucleotides: TGTGCCAGCAGGAGTAGGAGCTACCCTGACTATGGCTACACCTTC.